These T cell receptor beta chains were read from a single sample in a study of blood T cell repertoires in COVID-19. Profiled with immunoSEQ multiplex PCR; TCRdb holds only in-frame clones, not every one. Of 160,000 or so clones listed, 60% to 85% are singletons. Sequences were obtained from peripheral blood. Receptors were obtained from a woman aged 60-75 years with COVID-19, enrolled during active disease. The CDR3 runs from the conserved cysteine through the conserved F or W. The D gene is left open where the match is weak. Part of the rows lack a size; the others show once, few, many or a class for expanded clones.

D gene: -
clone size: -
J gene: TRBJ2-1
V gene: TRBV5-1
CDR3 DNA: TGCGCCAGCAGCCATTCAACGGGGATGAATGAGCAGTTCTTC
CDR3 protein: CASSHSTGMNEQFF

D gene: TRBD1
clone size: -
J gene: TRBJ2-2
V gene: TRBV7-3
CDR3 DNA: TGTGCCAGCACCCCGGGACAGGGCATCGGGGAGCTGTTTTTT
CDR3 protein: CASTPGQGIGELFF

D gene: TRBD1
clone size: -
J gene: TRBJ2-1
V gene: TRBV6-5
CDR3 DNA: TGTGCCAGCAATCCGACAGGGGGGTCCCTCGGTGAGCAGTTCTTC
CDR3 protein: CASNPTGGSLGEQFF

D gene: TRBD1
clone size: -
J gene: TRBJ2-3
V gene: TRBV2
CDR3 DNA: TGTGCCAGCAGCTTAAACAGGGGGGATACGCAGTATTTT
CDR3 protein: CASSLNRGDTQYF

D gene: TRBD1
clone size: -
J gene: TRBJ2-7
V gene: TRBV10-3
CDR3 DNA: TGTGCCATCAGCGGGGACAGGGGGCCCTACGAGCAGTACTTC
CDR3 protein: CAISGDRGPYEQYF

D gene: -
clone size: -
J gene: TRBJ2-3
V gene: TRBV7-2
CDR3 DNA: TGTGCCAGCAGCTTATCGGGTAACACAGATACGCAGTATTTT
CDR3 protein: CASSLSGNTDTQYF

D gene: TRBD1
clone size: -
J gene: TRBJ1-2
V gene: TRBV19
CDR3 DNA: TGTGCCAGTAGTATGAGACAGGGGGATGGCTACACCTTC
CDR3 protein: CASSMRQGDGYTF

D gene: -
clone size: -
J gene: TRBJ2-2
V gene: TRBV24-1
CDR3 DNA: TGTGCCACGGCGGCGGCATCGAACACCGGGGAGCTGTTTTTT
CDR3 protein: CATAAASNTGELFF

D gene: -
clone size: -
J gene: TRBJ2-1
V gene: TRBV6-1
CDR3 DNA: TGTGCCAGCAGTGAAGGCCGGGGAGCAAGCTCCTACAATGAGCAGTTCTTC
CDR3 protein: CASSEGRGASSYNEQFF

D gene: -
clone size: -
J gene: TRBJ2-1
V gene: TRBV11-2
CDR3 DNA: TGTGCCAGCAGCTTAGAACCGGGGGGCACCTACAATGAGCAGTTCTTC
CDR3 protein: CASSLEPGGTYNEQFF

D gene: TRBD2
clone size: -
J gene: TRBJ2-3
V gene: TRBV5-6
CDR3 DNA: TGTGCCAGCAGCCCCAGGGCCAGCGGGAAAGATACGCAGTATTTT
CDR3 protein: CASSPRASGKDTQYF

D gene: -
clone size: -
J gene: TRBJ2-5
V gene: TRBV2
CDR3 DNA: TGTGCCAGCAATGGGCAAATTCAAGAGACCCAGTACTTC
CDR3 protein: CASNGQIQETQYF

D gene: -
clone size: -
J gene: TRBJ1-1
V gene: TRBV19
CDR3 DNA: TGTGCCAGCCGATATACAGGTAACACTGAAGCTTTCTTT
CDR3 protein: CASRYTGNTEAFF

D gene: TRBD1
clone size: -
J gene: TRBJ2-3
V gene: TRBV4-3
CDR3 DNA: TGCGCCAGCAGCCGCGGACAGGTCAGCACAGATACGCAGTATTTT
CDR3 protein: CASSRGQVSTDTQYF

D gene: TRBD1
clone size: -
J gene: TRBJ2-2
V gene: TRBV7-6
CDR3 DNA: TGTGCCAGCAGCTCCACAGGGGCCGCGGGCGGGGAGCTGTTTTTT
CDR3 protein: CASSSTGAAGGELFF

D gene: TRBD1
clone size: -
J gene: TRBJ2-7
V gene: TRBV6-2/TRBV6-3
CDR3 DNA: TGTGCCAGCAGCTTAAGGCCCGGGGACAGGACCTACGAGCAGTACTTC
CDR3 protein: CASSLRPGDRTYEQYF

D gene: -
clone size: -
J gene: TRBJ2-1
V gene: TRBV5-6
CDR3 DNA: TGTGCCAGCAGCTACTCCAGGGGCAATGAGCAGTTCTTC
CDR3 protein: CASSYSRGNEQFF

D gene: TRBD2
clone size: few
J gene: TRBJ2-1
V gene: TRBV7-2
CDR3 DNA: TGTGCCAGCAGCTTAGGGACTAGCGGGAGGCTTGGCCCTCGGAATGAGCAGTTCTTC
CDR3 protein: CASSLGTSGRLGPRNEQFF

D gene: TRBD2
clone size: many
J gene: TRBJ2-7
V gene: TRBV6-6
CDR3 DNA: TGTGCCAGCAGTTACCGGACTAGCGGGAACTACGAGCAGTACTTC
CDR3 protein: CASSYRTSGNYEQYF

D gene: TRBD2
clone size: -
J gene: TRBJ2-7
V gene: TRBV9
CDR3 DNA: TGTGCCAGCAGCTCAGGACTAGCCCCCTACGAGCAGTACTTC
CDR3 protein: CASSSGLAPYEQYF

D gene: TRBD2
clone size: few
J gene: TRBJ2-2
V gene: TRBV27
CDR3 DNA: TGTGCCAGCAGTTTAGTGAGACTAGCGGGACCCGGGGAGCTGTTTTTT
CDR3 protein: CASSLVRLAGPGELFF

D gene: TRBD2
clone size: -
J gene: TRBJ2-7
V gene: TRBV7-6
CDR3 DNA: TGTGCCAGCAGCTTAGAGGCTCCGGGACTAGCGGTTGAGCAGTACTTC
CDR3 protein: CASSLEAPGLAVEQYF

D gene: -
clone size: -
J gene: TRBJ1-2
V gene: TRBV6-5
CDR3 DNA: TGTGCCAGCAGTTACGGGTCGGGCGACTACAACTATGGCTACACCTTC
CDR3 protein: CASSYGSGDYNYGYTF

D gene: -
clone size: -
J gene: TRBJ1-2
V gene: TRBV5-1
CDR3 DNA: TGCGCCAGCAGCCCACAGGTCGACTATGGCTACACCTTC
CDR3 protein: CASSPQVDYGYTF

D gene: -
clone size: -
J gene: TRBJ1-6
V gene: TRBV7-2
CDR3 DNA: TGTGCCAGCAGCCCAGGACTGAGCTCCTATAATTCACCCCTCCACTTT
CDR3 protein: CASSPGLSSYNSPLHF

D gene: -
clone size: medium-sized
J gene: TRBJ2-7
V gene: TRBV7-9
CDR3 DNA: TGTGCCAGCAGCTTAGGTGGACTTACCTCCTACGAGCAGTACTTC
CDR3 protein: CASSLGGLTSYEQYF

D gene: -
clone size: -
J gene: TRBJ2-2
V gene: TRBV5-4
CDR3 DNA: TGTGCCAGCAGCTTGTCGAGGGCGGCTCCCGGGGAGCTGTTTTTT
CDR3 protein: CASSLSRAAPGELFF

D gene: -
clone size: -
J gene: TRBJ2-5
V gene: TRBV29-1
CDR3 DNA: TGCAGCGTGCGGGGAGCTAGCAAGGAGACCCAGTACTTC
CDR3 protein: CSVRGASKETQYF

D gene: TRBD1
clone size: -
J gene: TRBJ2-2
V gene: TRBV7-2
CDR3 DNA: TGTGCCAGCAGCAATACAGCCGGGACAGGGGAGACCGGGGAGCTGTTTTTT
CDR3 protein: CASSNTAGTGETGELFF

D gene: -
clone size: -
J gene: TRBJ2-2
V gene: TRBV7-3
CDR3 DNA: TGTGCCAGCAGCTTAATTTCGCCCGGGACTTTCCCGAACACCGGGGAGCTGTTTTTT
CDR3 protein: CASSLISPGTFPNTGELFF

D gene: -
clone size: -
J gene: TRBJ1-3
V gene: TRBV28
CDR3 DNA: TGTGCCAGCACCACGGTCTTCTCTGGAAACACCATATATTTT
CDR3 protein: CASTTVFSGNTIYF

D gene: -
clone size: -
J gene: TRBJ2-7
V gene: TRBV27
CDR3 DNA: TGTGCCAGCAGTTCCCGACGGGGAAGCTCCTACGAGCAGTACTTC
CDR3 protein: CASSSRRGSSYEQYF

D gene: TRBD1
clone size: -
J gene: TRBJ2-1
V gene: TRBV28
CDR3 DNA: TGTGCCAGCAGTCCTTGGACAGGGCCTAACGAGCAGTTCTTC
CDR3 protein: CASSPWTGPNEQFF

D gene: TRBD2
clone size: -
J gene: TRBJ2-2
V gene: TRBV5-1
CDR3 DNA: TGCGCCAGCAGCTTGGCCGTTAGCGGGGTCACCGGGGAGCTGTTTTTT
CDR3 protein: CASSLAVSGVTGELFF

D gene: TRBD2
clone size: few
J gene: TRBJ2-3
V gene: TRBV3-1/TRBV3-2
CDR3 DNA: TGTGCCAGCAGCCGCGAGCGGGGGACTGCAGATACGCAGTATTTT
CDR3 protein: CASSRERGTADTQYF

D gene: TRBD1
clone size: once
J gene: TRBJ2-2
V gene: TRBV7-6
CDR3 DNA: TGTGCCAGCAGCTTATTACCGGGACAGGATATCTCCGGGGAGCTGTTTTTT
CDR3 protein: CASSLLPGQDISGELFF